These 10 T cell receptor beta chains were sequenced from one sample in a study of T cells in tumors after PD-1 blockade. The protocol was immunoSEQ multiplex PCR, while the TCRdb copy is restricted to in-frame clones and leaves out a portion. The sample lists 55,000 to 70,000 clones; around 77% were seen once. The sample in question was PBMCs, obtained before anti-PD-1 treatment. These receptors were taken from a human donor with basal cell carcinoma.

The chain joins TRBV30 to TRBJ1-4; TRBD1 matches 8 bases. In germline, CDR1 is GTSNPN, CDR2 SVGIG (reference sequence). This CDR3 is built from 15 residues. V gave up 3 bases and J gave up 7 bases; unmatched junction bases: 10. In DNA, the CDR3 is TGTGCCTGGAGCGTAGGGAGTACAGGGGGTGAAAAACTGTTTTTT. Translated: CAWSVGSTGGEKLFF.

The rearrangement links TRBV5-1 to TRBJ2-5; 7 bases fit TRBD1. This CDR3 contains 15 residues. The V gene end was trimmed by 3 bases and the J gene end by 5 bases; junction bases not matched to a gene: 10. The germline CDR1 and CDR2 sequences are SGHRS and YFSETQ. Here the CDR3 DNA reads TGCGCCAGCAGCTGGGGACAGATTAACATCGAGACCCAGTACTTC. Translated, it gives CASSWGQINIETQYF.

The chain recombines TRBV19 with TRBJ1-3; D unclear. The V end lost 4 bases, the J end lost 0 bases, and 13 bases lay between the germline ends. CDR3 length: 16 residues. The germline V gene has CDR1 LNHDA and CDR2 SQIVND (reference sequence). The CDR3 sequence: CASSTDGAPSGNTIYF. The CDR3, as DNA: TGTGCCAGTAGTACAGACGGAGCCCCCTCTGGAAACACCATATATTTT.

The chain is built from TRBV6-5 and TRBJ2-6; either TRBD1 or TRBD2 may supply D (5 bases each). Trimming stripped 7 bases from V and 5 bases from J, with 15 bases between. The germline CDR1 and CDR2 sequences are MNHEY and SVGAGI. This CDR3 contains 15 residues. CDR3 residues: CASKKTGDRANVLTF. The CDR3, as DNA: TGTGCCAGCAAAAAGACCGGGGACCGGGCCAACGTCCTGACTTTC.

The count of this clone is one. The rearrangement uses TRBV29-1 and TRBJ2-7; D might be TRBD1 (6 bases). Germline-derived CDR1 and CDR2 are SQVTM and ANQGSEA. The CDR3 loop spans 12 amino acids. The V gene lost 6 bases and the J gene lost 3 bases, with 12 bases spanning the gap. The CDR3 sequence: CSVLRTDYEQYF. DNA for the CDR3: TGCAGCGTACTTCGGACAGACTACGAGCAGTACTTC.

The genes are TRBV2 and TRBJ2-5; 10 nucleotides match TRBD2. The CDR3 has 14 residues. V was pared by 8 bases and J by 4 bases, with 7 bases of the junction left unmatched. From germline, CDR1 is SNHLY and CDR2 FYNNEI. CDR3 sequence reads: CASGSGGAVETQYF. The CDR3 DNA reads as TGTGCCAGCGGGAGCGGGGGGGCCGTAGAGACCCAGTACTTC.

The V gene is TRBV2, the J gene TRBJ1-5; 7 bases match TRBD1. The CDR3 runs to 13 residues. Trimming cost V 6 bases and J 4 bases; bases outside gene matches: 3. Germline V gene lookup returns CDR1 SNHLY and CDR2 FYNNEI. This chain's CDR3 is CASRAGGNQPQHF. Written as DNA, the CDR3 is TGTGCCAGCAGGGCAGGGGGGAATCAGCCCCAGCATTTT.

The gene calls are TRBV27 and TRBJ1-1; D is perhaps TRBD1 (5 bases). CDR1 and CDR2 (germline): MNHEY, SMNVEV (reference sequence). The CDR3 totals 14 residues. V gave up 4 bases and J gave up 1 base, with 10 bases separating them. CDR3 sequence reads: CASSYGTGNTEAFF. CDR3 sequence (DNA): TGTGCCAGCAGTTACGGGACGGGGAACACTGAAGCTTTCTTT.

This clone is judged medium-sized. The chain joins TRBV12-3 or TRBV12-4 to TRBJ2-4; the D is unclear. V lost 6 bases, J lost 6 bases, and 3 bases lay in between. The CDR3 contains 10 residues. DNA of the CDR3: TGTGCCAGCAGGGGAAACATTCAGTACTTC. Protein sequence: CASRGNIQYF.

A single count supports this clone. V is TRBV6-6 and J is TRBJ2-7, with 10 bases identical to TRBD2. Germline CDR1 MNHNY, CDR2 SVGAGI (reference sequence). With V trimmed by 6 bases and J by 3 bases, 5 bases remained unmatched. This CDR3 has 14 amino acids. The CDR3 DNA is TGTGCCAGCAGAACTAGCGGGGATTACTACGAGCAGTACTTC. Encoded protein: CASRTSGDYYEQYF.